Ten or more counts support the clone carrying this TCR beta chain. This specimen comes from a study of T cells in Graves' hyperthyroidism and ophthalmopathy. Amplification of TCR beta CDR3 regions used RNA as the template. The study used the HTBI primer set for a first-round RT-PCR of the TCR CDR3. TCRdb called the multiplex PCR reads again in MiXCR, with one record for every CDR3 protein. The sample contains about 350,000 distinct CDR3 sequences, about a sixth of which appear only once. Trimming left V 1 base short and J 0 bases short, with 16 bases between. Germline V lookup: CDR1 DFQATT, CDR2 SNEGSKA (reference sequence). The CDR3 loop spans 16 amino acids.

The sequenced material came from blood. This chain joins TRBV20-1 and TRBJ2-7, with TRBD1 as a possible D gene (7 bases). This receptor was identified in a woman aged 25 to 39 with Graves' hyperthyroidism that later progressed to Graves' ophthalmopathy. As DNA, the CDR3 is TGCAGTGCTAGAGGGAGGGGACAGTCTAGCTCCTACGAGCAGTACTTC. Amino acids: CSARGRGQSSSYEQYF.